These 32 T cell receptor beta chains were all obtained from the same sample, sequenced in a study of blood T cell repertoires in COVID-19. Here immunoSEQ multiplex PCR was the method, and the copy in TCRdb shows in-frame clones only, minus some. Among under 300,000 clones listed, roughly 90% were seen once. The sequencing sample was made of PBMCs or T cells enriched from blood (not recorded which). Receptors originate from an older woman who had recovered from COVID-19.

The chain couples TRBV5-1 to TRBJ1-1; 8 bases align to TRBD1. The length of the CDR3 is 14 residues. The V and J ends lost 4 bases and 1 base, in that order; junction bases with no gene match: 3. From germline, CDR1 is SGHRS and CDR2 YFSETQ. CDR3 amino acids: CASSQGTGNTEAFF. CDR3 nucleotide sequence: TGCGCCAGCAGCCAAGGGACAGGGAACACTGAAGCTTTCTTT.

The rearrangement links TRBV6-5 to TRBJ1-4; 11 bases align to TRBD1. V shed 9 bases and J 5 bases; nucleotides not matched to a gene: 5. The germline CDR1 and CDR2 sequences are MNHEY and SVGAGI. The CDR3 is 14 residues long. DNA of the CDR3: TGTGCCAGTGCGGGGGACAGGGGGAATGAAAAACTGTTTTTT. It encodes CASAGDRGNEKLFF.

The CDR3 sequence: CASSLGPRQGRNSPLHF. The CDR3 nucleotides read TGTGCCAGCAGCTTGGGTCCCAGGCAGGGTCGTAATTCACCCCTCCACTTT. This rearrangement joins TRBV7-9 to TRBJ1-6, with D possibly being TRBD1 (5 bases). V dropped 3 bases and J dropped 6 bases, with 18 bases sitting between them. The germline gives CDR1 SEHNR, CDR2 FQNEAQ (reference sequence). The CDR3 totals 17 residues.

This sequence joins TRBV2 and TRBJ2-7; possibly TRBD1 for D (5 bases). The CDR3 contains 12 residues. Germline V gene lookup returns CDR1 SNHLY and CDR2 FYNNEI. The V end lost 7 bases, the J end lost 2 bases, and 9 bases lay between the germline ends. The CDR3 is CASIKGPYEQYF. CDR3 coding DNA: TGTGCCAGCATCAAGGGGCCCTACGAGCAGTACTTC.

The chain links TRBV3-1 (or the pseudogene TRBV3-2) to TRBJ1-1, with TRBD1 matching over 8 bases. Germline assignment: CDR1 LGHDT and CDR2 YNNKEL (reference sequence). V lost 3 bases and J lost 11; bases outside the gene matches: 11. The length of the CDR3 is 14 residues. CDR3 protein: CASSHLGQGYSAFF. The CDR3 nucleotides are TGTGCCAGCAGCCACCTAGGACAGGGTTATTCTGCTTTCTTT.

V and J are TRBV5-6 and TRBJ1-4; D uncertain. Deletions cut 0 bases from V and 2 bases from J, with 8 bases between. This CDR3 region has 15 residues. Germline V gives CDR1 SGHDT, CDR2 YYEEEE. The CDR3 loop is CASSLGGGTNEKLFF. The CDR3 DNA reads as TGTGCCAGCAGCTTGGGTGGCGGCACTAATGAAAAACTGTTTTTT.

The chain joins TRBV14 to TRBJ2-5, with 9 bases identical to TRBD2. Trimming took 4 bases from V and 1 from J; bases not matched to a gene: 1. Germline V gene sequence: CDR1 SGHDN, CDR2 FVKESK. The CDR3 loop spans 14 amino acids. The CDR3 loop reads CASSPSGAQETQYF. The DNA for the CDR3 is TGTGCCAGCAGCCCTAGCGGGGCCCAAGAGACCCAGTACTTC.

This CDR3 reads CASSSPGGDTDTQYF. Here the CDR3 DNA reads TGTGCCAGCAGTTCCCCGGGGGGAGACACAGATACGCAGTATTTT. V and J are TRBV28 and TRBJ2-3; TRBD2 aligns across 7 bases. The ends lost 4 bases at V and 2 bases at J; junction bases unmatched: 6. The CDR3 totals 15 residues. From germline, CDR1 is MDHEN and CDR2 SYDVKM.

The chain couples TRBV9 to TRBJ2-7, with 7 bases matching TRBD1. The germline V gene encodes CDR1 SGDLS and CDR2 YYNGEE. The CDR3 consists of 14 residues. Unmatched junction bases numbered 5, after V lost 4 bases and J lost 1 base. CDR3 protein: CASSPGTASYEQYF. The DNA of the CDR3 is TGTGCCAGCAGCCCCGGGACAGCTTCCTACGAGCAGTACTTC.

A remark on this clone: The same CDR3 is also encoded by other DNA sequences in this sample. This chain connects TRBV5-1 to TRBJ1-1, with TRBD1 matching over 8 bases. The CDR3 contains 14 residues. V lost 4 bases, J lost 1 base, and 3 bases stayed unmatched. CDR1 and CDR2 from the germline V gene are SGHRS and YFSETQ. CDR3 in DNA: TGCGCCAGCAGCCTAGACAGGGGGAACACTGAAGCTTTCTTT. Its protein product is CASSLDRGNTEAFF.

V gene TRBV5-1 combines with J gene TRBJ2-2; D possibly corresponds to TRBD1 (6 bases). The CDR3 runs to 15 residues. Trimming removed 5 bases from V and 0 bases from J, with 11 bases in between. CDR1 and CDR2 from the germline V gene are SGHRS and YFSETQ. The CDR3 DNA sequence: TGCGCCAGCAGTCCGCAGGGGCCGAACACCGGGGAGCTGTTTTTT. This codes for CASSPQGPNTGELFF.

This clone was counted between two and nine times. The chain links TRBV7-3 to TRBJ2-2, with 7 bases aligning to TRBD2. J gave up 5 bases and V 5 bases, and 14 bases lay outside the gene matches. Germline loops: CDR1 SGHTA, CDR2 FQGTGA. The CDR3 has 17 residues. CDR3 nucleotide sequence: TGTGCCAGCAGCGCCCCCCCGAGGGAGGGTCTAACCGGGGAGCTGTTTTTT. Its protein is CASSAPPREGLTGELFF.

V and J are TRBV19 and TRBJ2-1; 14 bases fit TRBD2. Germline V CDR1 and CDR2: LNHDA, SQIVND (reference sequence). V trimming: 4 bases; J trimming: 6 bases; junction bases outside the gene matches: 11. The CDR3 has 18 residues. The CDR3 sequence: CASSTGLAGGLFANEQFF. The CDR3 region has the DNA TGTGCCAGTAGTACCGGACTAGCGGGAGGACTTTTTGCCAATGAGCAGTTCTTC.

This chain uses TRBV7-6 with TRBJ2-3; 11 nucleotides align to TRBD2. V lost 5 bases to trimming and J lost 4 bases; unmatched junction nucleotides: 8. This CDR3 region has 16 residues. The germline V gene encodes CDR1 SGHVS and CDR2 FNYEAQ. CDR3 sequence: CASSETLAGGADTQYF. For the CDR3, the DNA is TGTGCCAGCAGCGAGACCCTAGCGGGAGGTGCAGATACGCAGTATTTT. Looking up the rest from reference TRBV7-6 and TRBJ2-3 gives the full variable domain: GAGVSQSPRYKVTKRGQDVALRCDPISGHVSLYWYRQALGQGPEFLTYFNYEAQQDKSGLPNDRFSAERPEGSISTLTIQRTEQRDSAMYRCASSETLAGGADTQYFGPGTRLTVL.

The chain combines TRBV5-1 with TRBJ2-7; D ambiguous. The germline V gene has CDR1 SGHRS and CDR2 YFSETQ. The ends were cut back, 3 bases at V and 4 bases at J, with 11 bases in the middle. The CDR3 runs 13 residues. CDR3: CASSSNEIYEQYF. Here the CDR3 DNA reads TGCGCCAGCAGCTCTAACGAGATATACGAGCAGTACTTC. Based on the CDR3 plus reference TRBV5-1 and TRBJ2-7, the full variable domain is KAGVTQTPRYLIKTRGQQVTLSCSPISGHRSVSWYQQTPGQGLQFLFEYFSETQRNKGNFPGRFSGRQFSNSRSEMNVSTLELGDSALYLCASSSNEIYEQYFGPGTRLTVT.

The J gene is TRBJ1-1, the V gene TRBV7-3; D unclear. The germline gives CDR1 SGHTA, CDR2 FQGTGA. Trimming stripped 5 bases from V and 1 base from J, with 8 bases between. The CDR3 covers 13 residues. The CDR3 loop is CASSRPGNTEAFF. The CDR3 DNA reads TGTGCCAGCAGCCGCCCGGGGAACACTGAAGCTTTCTTT.

V usage is TRBV6-2 or TRBV6-3 and J usage is TRBJ2-7, with D perhaps matching TRBD2 (7 bases). V lost 4 bases, J lost 6 bases, and 16 bases lay in between. Germline CDR1 MNHEY, CDR2 SVGEGT. The CDR3 covers 14 residues. CDR3 DNA: TGTGCCAGCAGTTGGGGGGGCTTGGTGAGCGAGCAGTACTTC. The encoded protein is CASSWGGLVSEQYF.

The chain combines TRBV9 with TRBJ2-7; D is unclear. The V end was cut by 4 bases, the J end by 0 bases, with 8 bases between. Germline-derived CDR1 and CDR2 are SGDLS and YYNGEE. The CDR3 spans 13 residues. DNA for the CDR3: TGTGCCAGCAGCCGAGACACCTCCTACGAGCAGTACTTC. This codes for CASSRDTSYEQYF.

The chain has TRBV24-1 and TRBJ1-4; 11 nucleotides match TRBD1. CDR3 length: 15 residues. After removal of 2 bases from V and 7 bases from J, the junction contained 2 bases not matched to a gene. Germline V CDR1 and CDR2: KGHDR, SFDVKD. The CDR3 nucleotides are TGTGCCACCAGTGATTCGGGACAGGGGGGTGAAAAACTGTTTTTT. Translation: CATSDSGQGGEKLFF.

V is TRBV30 and J is TRBJ2-7, with TRBD2 as a possible D gene (6 bases). This CDR3 contains 13 residues. CDR1 and CDR2 (germline): GTSNPN, SVGIG (reference sequence). Trimming took 4 bases from V and 2 from J, leaving 12 bases between them. The CDR3 region is CAWNLGGTYEQYF. CDR3 DNA sequence: TGTGCCTGGAATCTGGGGGGTACCTACGAGCAGTACTTC.

The J gene is TRBJ1-4, the V gene TRBV20-1; D uncertain. The CDR3 has 13 amino acids. Trimming removed 3 bases at V and 0 bases at J, with 5 bases between. In germline, CDR1 is DFQATT, CDR2 SNEGSKA (reference sequence). For the CDR3, the DNA is TGCAGTGCTAGTTATGCAACTAATGAAAAACTGTTTTTT. As protein: CSASYATNEKLFF.

The V call is TRBV27, the J call TRBJ2-1; 10 nucleotides align to TRBD1. Germline CDR1 reads MNHEY; CDR2 reads SMNVEV (reference sequence). There are 17 residues in the CDR3. Germline trimming cut 7 bases from V and 3 bases from J; bases unmatched to any gene: 12. Here the CDR3 DNA reads TGTGCCAGCAACCCCTCTCTCGGGACAGGGGTCTACAATGAGCAGTTCTTC. Translated, it gives CASNPSLGTGVYNEQFF.

The V and J genes are TRBV27 and TRBJ1-5; the D is unclear. This CDR3 region has 12 residues. Germline lookup yields CDR1 MNHEY and CDR2 SMNVEV (reference sequence). The ends were cut back, 8 bases at V and 4 bases at J, with 9 bases in the middle. The CDR3 region has the DNA TGTGCCAGCTCCGAGCGAAATCAGCCCCAGCATTTT. As protein: CASSERNQPQHF.

This clone has more than one count but fewer than ten. The rearrangement uses TRBV7-9 and TRBJ1-6, with D perhaps TRBD1 (6 bases). This CDR3 spans 17 amino acids. The V end was cut by 4 bases, the J end by 0 bases, with 13 bases between. Looked up from germline, CDR1 is SEHNR and CDR2 is FQNEAQ (reference sequence). The CDR3 coding sequence is TGTGCCAGCAGCTCCTCGGACAGTAGCTCCTATAATTCACCCCTCCACTTT. It specifies CASSSSDSSSYNSPLHF.

This clone was counted a single time. The chain combines TRBV6-5 with TRBJ2-1; 7 nucleotides align to TRBD1. This CDR3 has 14 amino acids. J gave up 1 base and V 6 bases, and 3 bases lay outside the gene matches. The germline V gene encodes CDR1 MNHEY and CDR2 SVGAGI. CDR3 protein: CASSTGVSYNEQFF. The CDR3, as DNA: TGTGCCAGCAGCACAGGGGTGTCCTACAATGAGCAGTTCTTC.

CDR3 DNA: TGTGCCAGTAGTTGGGGGCAACGAGATGGCTACACCTTC. This sequence encodes CASSWGQRDGYTF. The chain combines TRBV19 with TRBJ1-2; possibly TRBD1 for D (6 bases). V lost 5 bases and J lost 6, with 13 bases in between. Germline-derived CDR1 and CDR2 are LNHDA and SQIVND (reference sequence). The CDR3 covers 13 residues.

This clone was counted only a few times. The chain employs TRBV11-3 and TRBJ1-4; 7 bases fit TRBD1. This CDR3 is 15 amino acids long. Germline CDR1 is SGHNT and CDR2 is YENEEA. V was pared by 5 bases and J by 5 bases, with 8 bases of the junction left unmatched. The CDR3, as DNA: TGTGCCAGCAGCCCCGGGACAGCATACAATGAAAAACTGTTTTTT. Its translation: CASSPGTAYNEKLFF. Full variable domain (remainder filled in from reference TRBV11-3 and TRBJ1-4): EAGVVQSPRYKIIEKKQPVAFWCNPISGHNTLYWYLQNLGQGPELLIRYENEEAVDDSQLPKDRFSAERLKGVDSTLKIQPAELGDSAVYLCASSPGTAYNEKLFFGSGTQLSVL.

The CDR3 is CASSLDSGTRYEQYF. CDR3 DNA sequence: TGTGCCAGCAGCTTAGACTCCGGGACACGCTACGAGCAGTACTTC. The chain is built from TRBV7-2 and TRBJ2-7, with D possibly TRBD1 on 6 matching bases. V dropped 1 base and J dropped 3 bases, with 13 bases sitting between them. The CDR3 is 15 residues long. Germline CDR1 SGHTA, CDR2 FQGNSA.

This clone was seen only once. The V gene is TRBV24-1, the J gene TRBJ2-3, with a weak D call TRBD2 (5 bases). The ends were cut back, 4 bases at V and 1 base at J, with 14 bases in the middle. The CDR3 extends over 16 amino acids. Germline CDR1 and CDR2: KGHDR and SFDVKD. The DNA for the CDR3 is TGTGCCACCAGTGAGTGGGGAAAGAGGGGCACAGATACGCAGTATTTT. Translated: CATSEWGKRGTDTQYF.

The rearrangement links TRBV9 to TRBJ2-1; TRBD2 aligns across 7 bases. V shed 3 bases, J shed 3 bases, and the junction held 12 bases outside the gene matches. This CDR3 region has 17 residues. Germline loops: CDR1 SGDLS, CDR2 YYNGEE. DNA of the CDR3: TGTGCCAGCAGCGGACCCCCCGGGCTAGCGGACTACAATGAGCAGTTCTTC. Its protein product is CASSGPPGLADYNEQFF. The full variable domain, rest sourced from reference TRBV9 and TRBJ2-1, is DSGVTQTPKHLITATGQRVTLRCSPRSGDLSVYWYQQSLDQGLQFLIQYYNGEERAKGNILERFSAQQFPDLHSELNLSSLELGDSALYFCASSGPPGLADYNEQFFGPGTRLTVL.

The chain is built from TRBV28 and TRBJ1-5; 8 bases line up with TRBD1. The trim removed 9 bases at V and 3 bases at J, leaving 7 bases unmatched. The CDR3 covers 14 residues. CDR1 MDHEN and CDR2 SYDVKM come from the germline V gene. In DNA, the CDR3 is TGTGCCAGTGCACGGACAGGGACCAATCAGCCCCAGCATTTT. Encoded protein: CASARTGTNQPQHF.

The chain joins TRBV15 to TRBJ2-1; D gene unclear. The CDR3 extends over 11 amino acids. Trimming shortened V by 5 bases and J by 4 bases, and 3 bases separated the two germline ends. The germline V gene encodes CDR1 LNHNV and CDR2 YYDKDF (reference sequence). This chain's CDR3 is CATSAYNEQFF. The CDR3 DNA follows: TGTGCCACCAGCGCGTACAATGAGCAGTTCTTC.